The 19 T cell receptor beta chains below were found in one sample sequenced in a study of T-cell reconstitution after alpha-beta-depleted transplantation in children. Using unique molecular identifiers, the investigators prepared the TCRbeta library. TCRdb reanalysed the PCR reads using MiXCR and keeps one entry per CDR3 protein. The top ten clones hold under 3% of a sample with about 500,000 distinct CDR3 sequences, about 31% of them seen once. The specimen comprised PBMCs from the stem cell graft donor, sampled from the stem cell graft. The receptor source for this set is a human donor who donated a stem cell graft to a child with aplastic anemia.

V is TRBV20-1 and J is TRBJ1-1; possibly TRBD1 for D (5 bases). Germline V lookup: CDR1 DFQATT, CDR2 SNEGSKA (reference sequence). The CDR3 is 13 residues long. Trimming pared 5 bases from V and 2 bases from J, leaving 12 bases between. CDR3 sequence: CSAFRDPNTEAFF. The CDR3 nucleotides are TGCAGTGCTTTCCGGGACCCCAACACTGAAGCTTTCTTT.

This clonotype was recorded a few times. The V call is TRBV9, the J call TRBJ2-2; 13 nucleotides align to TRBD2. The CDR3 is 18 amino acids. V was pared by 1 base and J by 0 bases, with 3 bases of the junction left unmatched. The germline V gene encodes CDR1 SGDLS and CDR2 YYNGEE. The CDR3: CASSVRLAGGTNTGELFF. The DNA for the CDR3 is TGTGCCAGCAGCGTACGACTAGCGGGAGGAACGAACACCGGGGAGCTGTTTTTT. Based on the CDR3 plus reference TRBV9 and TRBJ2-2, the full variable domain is DSGVTQTPKHLITATGQRVTLRCSPRSGDLSVYWYQQSLDQGLQFLIQYYNGEERAKGNILERFSAQQFPDLHSELNLSSLELGDSALYFCASSVRLAGGTNTGELFFGEGSRLTVL.

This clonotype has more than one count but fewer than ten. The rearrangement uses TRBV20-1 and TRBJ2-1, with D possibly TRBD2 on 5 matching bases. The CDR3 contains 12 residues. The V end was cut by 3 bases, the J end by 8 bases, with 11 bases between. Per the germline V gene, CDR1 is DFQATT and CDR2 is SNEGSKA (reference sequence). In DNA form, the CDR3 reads TGCAGTGCTAGCTGGCTAGCAGATGAGCAGTTCTTC. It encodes CSASWLADEQFF.

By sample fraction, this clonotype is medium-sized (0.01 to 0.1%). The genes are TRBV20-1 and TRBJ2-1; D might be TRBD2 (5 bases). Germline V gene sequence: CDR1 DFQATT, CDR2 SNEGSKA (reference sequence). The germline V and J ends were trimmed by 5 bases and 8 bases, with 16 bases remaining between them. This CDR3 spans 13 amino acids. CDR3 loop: CSAAPEEPYEQFF. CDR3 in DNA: TGCAGTGCTGCCCCGGAGGAGCCGTATGAGCAGTTCTTC.

In DNA, the CDR3 is TGTGCCAGCAGTTTTCACCGGGACAGGGAGCCAGATACGCAGTATTTT. The encoded protein is CASSFHRDREPDTQYF. The V gene is TRBV12-3 or TRBV12-4, the J gene TRBJ2-3, with 9 nucleotides matching TRBD1. Germline trimming cut 3 bases from V and 4 bases from J; bases unmatched to any gene: 8. This CDR3 has 16 residues.

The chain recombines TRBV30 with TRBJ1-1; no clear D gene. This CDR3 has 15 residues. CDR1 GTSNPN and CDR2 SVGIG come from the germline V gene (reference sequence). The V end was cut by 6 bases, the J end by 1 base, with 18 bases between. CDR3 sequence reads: CACHPAWGENTEAFF. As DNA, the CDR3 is TGTGCCTGCCACCCCGCATGGGGAGAGAACACTGAAGCTTTCTTT.

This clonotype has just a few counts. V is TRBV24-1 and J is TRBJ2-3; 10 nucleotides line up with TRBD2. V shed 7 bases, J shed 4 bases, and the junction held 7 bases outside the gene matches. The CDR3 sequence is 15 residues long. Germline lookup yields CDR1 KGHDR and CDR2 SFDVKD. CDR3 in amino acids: CATSPGLAFSDTQYF. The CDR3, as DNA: TGTGCCACCAGCCCGGGACTAGCGTTTTCAGATACGCAGTATTTT.

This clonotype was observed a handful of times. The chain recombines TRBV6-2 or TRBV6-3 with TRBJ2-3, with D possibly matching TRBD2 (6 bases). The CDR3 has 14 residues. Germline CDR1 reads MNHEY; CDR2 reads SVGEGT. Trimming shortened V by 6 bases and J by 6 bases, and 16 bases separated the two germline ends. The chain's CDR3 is CASSPPTRVDTQYF. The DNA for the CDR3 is TGTGCCAGCAGCCCGCCGACTAGGGTGGATACGCAGTATTTT.

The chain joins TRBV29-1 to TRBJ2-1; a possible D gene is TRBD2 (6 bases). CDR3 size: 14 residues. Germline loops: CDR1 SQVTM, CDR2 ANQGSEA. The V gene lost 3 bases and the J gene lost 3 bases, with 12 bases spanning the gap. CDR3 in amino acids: CSVDSWGDYNEQFF. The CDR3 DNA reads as TGCAGCGTTGATTCCTGGGGGGACTACAATGAGCAGTTCTTC.

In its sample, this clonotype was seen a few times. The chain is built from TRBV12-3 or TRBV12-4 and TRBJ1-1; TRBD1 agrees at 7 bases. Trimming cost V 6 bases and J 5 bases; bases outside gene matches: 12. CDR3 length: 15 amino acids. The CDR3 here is CASSLMQGGGTEAFF. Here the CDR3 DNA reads TGTGCCAGCAGCCTAATGCAGGGGGGTGGGACTGAAGCTTTCTTT.

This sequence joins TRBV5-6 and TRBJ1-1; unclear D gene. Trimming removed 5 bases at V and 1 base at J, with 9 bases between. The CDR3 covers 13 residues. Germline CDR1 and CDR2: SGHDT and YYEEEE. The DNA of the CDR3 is TGTGCCAGCAGTCCGGACCCGAACACTGAAGCTTTCTTT. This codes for CASSPDPNTEAFF. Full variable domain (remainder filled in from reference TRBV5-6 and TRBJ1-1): DAGVTQSPTHLIKTRGQQVTLRCSPKSGHDTVSWYQQALGQGPQFIFQYYEEEERQRGNFPDRFSGHQFPNYSSELNVNALLLGDSALYLCASSPDPNTEAFFGQGTRLTVV.

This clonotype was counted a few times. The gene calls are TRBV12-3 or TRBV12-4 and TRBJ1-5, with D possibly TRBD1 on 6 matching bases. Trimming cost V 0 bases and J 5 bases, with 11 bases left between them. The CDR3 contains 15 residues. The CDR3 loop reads CASSLASGVHQPQHF. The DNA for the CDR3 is TGTGCCAGCAGTTTAGCGTCAGGGGTGCATCAGCCCCAGCATTTT.

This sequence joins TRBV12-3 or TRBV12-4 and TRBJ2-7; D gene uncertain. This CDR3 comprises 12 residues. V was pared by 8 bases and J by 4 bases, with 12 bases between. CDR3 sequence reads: CASLRQGYEQYF. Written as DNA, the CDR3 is TGTGCCAGCCTCAGACAAGGGTACGAGCAGTACTTC.

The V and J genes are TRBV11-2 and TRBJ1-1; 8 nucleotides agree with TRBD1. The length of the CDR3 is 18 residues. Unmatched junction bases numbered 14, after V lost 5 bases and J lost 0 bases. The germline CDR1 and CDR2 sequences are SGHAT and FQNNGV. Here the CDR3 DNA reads TGTGCCAGCAGCCACTCCAAGGACAGGGTTGGCTTGAACACTGAAGCTTTCTTT. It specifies CASSHSKDRVGLNTEAFF.

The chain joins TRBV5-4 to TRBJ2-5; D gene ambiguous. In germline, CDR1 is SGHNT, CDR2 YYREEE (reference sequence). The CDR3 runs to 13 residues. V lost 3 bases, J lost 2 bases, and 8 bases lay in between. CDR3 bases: TGTGCCAGCAGCTGGTGGGGACAAGAGACCCAGTACTTC. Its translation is CASSWWGQETQYF. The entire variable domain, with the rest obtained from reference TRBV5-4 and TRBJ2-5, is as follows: ETGVTQSPTHLIKTRGQQVTLRCSSQSGHNTVSWYQQALGQGPQFIFQYYREEENGRGNFPPRFSGLQFPNYSSELNVNALELDDSALYLCASSWWGQETQYFGPGTRLLVL.

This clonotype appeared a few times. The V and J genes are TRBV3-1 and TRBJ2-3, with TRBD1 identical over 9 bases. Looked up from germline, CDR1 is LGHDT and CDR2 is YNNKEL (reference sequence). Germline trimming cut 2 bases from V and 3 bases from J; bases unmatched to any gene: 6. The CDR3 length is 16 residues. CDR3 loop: CASSQSLGQGTDTQYF. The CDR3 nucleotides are TGTGCCAGCAGCCAAAGTTTGGGACAGGGAACAGATACGCAGTATTTT.

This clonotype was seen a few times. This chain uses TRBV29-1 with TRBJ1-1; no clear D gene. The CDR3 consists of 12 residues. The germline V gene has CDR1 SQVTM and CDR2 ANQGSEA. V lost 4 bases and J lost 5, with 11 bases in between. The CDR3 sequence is CSVVSQTTEAFF. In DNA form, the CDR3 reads TGCAGCGTTGTATCCCAGACGACTGAAGCTTTCTTT.

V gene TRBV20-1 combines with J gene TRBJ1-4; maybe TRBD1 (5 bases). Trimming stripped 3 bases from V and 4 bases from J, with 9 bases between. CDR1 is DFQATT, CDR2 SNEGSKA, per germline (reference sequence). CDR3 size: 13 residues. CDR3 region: CSARGTDNEKLFF. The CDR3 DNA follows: TGCAGTGCTAGGGGGACCGATAATGAAAAACTGTTTTTT.

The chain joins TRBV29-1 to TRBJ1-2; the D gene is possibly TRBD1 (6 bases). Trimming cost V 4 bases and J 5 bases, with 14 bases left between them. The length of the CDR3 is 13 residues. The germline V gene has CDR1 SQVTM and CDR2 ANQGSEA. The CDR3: CSVVGAREYGYTF. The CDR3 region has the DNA TGCAGCGTTGTGGGGGCGCGGGAATATGGCTACACCTTC. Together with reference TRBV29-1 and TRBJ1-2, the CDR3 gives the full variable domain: SAVISQKPSRDICQRGTSLTIQCQVDSQVTMMFWYRQQPGQSLTLIATANQGSEATYESGFVIDKFPISRPNLTFSTLTVSNMSPEDSSIYLCSVVGAREYGYTFGSGTRLTVV.